Listed below are T cell receptor beta chains from one sample, sequenced in a study of T cell responses to AZD1222 COVID-19 vaccine. Generated by immunoSEQ multiplex PCR, the TCRdb table keeps only in-frame clones and is missing some. Altogether over 95,000 clones are present, more than 85% being singletons, with the ten largest covering roughly 4.5%. Sequencing was performed on peripheral blood, taken on day 0 of AZD1222 vaccination. These receptors were collected from an adult in good health. Both conserved end residues are part of each CDR3. Each record gives: J gene, CDR3 length, D gene, clone size, V gene, CDR3 protein, CDR3 DNA. The D gene is left open where the match is weak. Only part of the rows carry a size: once, few, many, or a class if the clone is expanded.

TRBJ1-1	17	.	.	TRBV19	CASSIVSKLGGVTEAFF	TGTGCCAGTAGTATAGTGTCTAAGTTAGGCGGTGTCACTGAAGCTTTCTTT
TRBJ2-7	11	.	few	TRBV19	CASSSGYEQYF	TGTGCCAGTAGTAGCGGCTACGAGCAGTACTTC
TRBJ2-1	17	TRBD2	once	TRBV9	CASSVSLRTSGNNEQFF	TGTGCCAGCAGCGTATCCCTACGGACTAGCGGGAACAATGAGCAGTTCTTC
TRBJ2-3	12	TRBD2	.	TRBV7-2	CASSLGAGGEYF	TGTGCCAGCAGCTTGGGAGCGGGGGGGGAGTATTTT
TRBJ1-2	13	TRBD1	.	TRBV5-4	CASSLDRGNGYTF	TGTGCCAGCAGCCTGGACAGGGGCAATGGCTACACCTTC
TRBJ2-1	15	TRBD1	.	TRBV4-1	CASSQGRTGDDEQFF	TGCGCCAGCAGCCAGGGCCGGACAGGGGACGATGAGCAGTTCTTC
TRBJ2-1	12	.	.	TRBV6-2/TRBV6-3	CASSWLVYEQFF	TGTGCCAGCAGTTGGCTAGTCTATGAGCAGTTCTTC
TRBJ1-4	15	.	.	TRBV5-1	CASSTGGKSNEKLFF	TGCGCCAGCAGCACCGGAGGGAAGTCTAATGAAAAACTGTTTTTT
TRBJ1-1	13	.	.	TRBV7-9	CASSLGGDTEAFF	TGTGCCAGCAGCCTCGGGGGAGACACTGAAGCTTTCTTT
TRBJ1-3	16	TRBD1	.	TRBV30	CAWELGTGGSGNTIYF	TGTGCCTGGGAACTAGGGACAGGGGGCTCTGGAAACACCATATATTTT
TRBJ2-4	13	.	few	TRBV3-1/TRBV3-2	CASSLPRKNIQYF	TGTGCCAGCAGCCTCCCTAGAAAAAACATTCAGTACTTC
TRBJ1-1	14	.	.	TRBV12-5	CASGPRGGDTEAFF	TGTGCTAGTGGTCCAAGGGGGGGGGACACTGAAGCTTTCTTT
TRBJ2-7	15	TRBD1	.	TRBV30	CAWSVKGTGAYEQYF	TGTGCCTGGAGTGTAAAGGGGACAGGGGCATACGAGCAGTACTTC
TRBJ1-4	15	.	.	TRBV4-3	CASSQDETGGEKLFF	TGCGCCAGCAGCCAAGATGAAACCGGTGGGGAAAAACTGTTTTTT
TRBJ1-3	15	.	.	TRBV30	CAWSSTGISGNTIYF	TGTGCCTGGAGTTCAACAGGGATCTCTGGAAACACCATATATTTT
TRBJ2-1	15	TRBD2	.	TRBV7-9	CASSISGGARNEQFF	TGTGCCAGCAGCATTAGCGGGGGGGCGAGGAATGAGCAGTTCTTC
TRBJ2-5	15	.	.	TRBV11-3	CASSPGTGLLETQYF	TGTGCCAGCAGCCCCGGGACGGGCTTACTAGAGACCCAGTACTTC
TRBJ2-5	16	.	.	TRBV9	CASSVAAGHHQETQYF	TGTGCCAGCAGCGTAGCCGCCGGGCACCATCAAGAGACCCAGTACTTC
TRBJ2-2	14	.	.	TRBV7-9	CAGRGQINTGELFF	TGTGCCGGAAGAGGGCAGATTAACACCGGGGAGCTGTTTTTT
TRBJ1-3	14	.	.	TRBV11-1	CASSLTTEGNTIYF	TGTGCCAGCAGCTTGACAACGGAAGGAAACACCATATATTTT